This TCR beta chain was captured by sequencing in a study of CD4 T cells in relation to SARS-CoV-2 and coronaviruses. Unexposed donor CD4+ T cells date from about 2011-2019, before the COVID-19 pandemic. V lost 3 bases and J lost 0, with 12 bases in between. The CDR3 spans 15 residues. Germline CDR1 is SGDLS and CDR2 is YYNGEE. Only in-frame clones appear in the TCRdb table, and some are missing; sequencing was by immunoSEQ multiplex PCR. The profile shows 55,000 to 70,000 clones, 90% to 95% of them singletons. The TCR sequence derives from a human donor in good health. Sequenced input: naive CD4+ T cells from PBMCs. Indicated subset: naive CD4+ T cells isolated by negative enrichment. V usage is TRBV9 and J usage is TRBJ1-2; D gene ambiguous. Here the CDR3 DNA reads TGTGCCAGCAGCGCCGACGGCCACCCTAACTATGGCTACACCTTC. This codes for CASSADGHPNYGYTF. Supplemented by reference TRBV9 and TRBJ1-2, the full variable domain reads DSGVTQTPKHLITATGQRVTLRCSPRSGDLSVYWYQQSLDQGLQFLIQYYNGEERAKGNILERFSAQQFPDLHSELNLSSLELGDSALYFCASSADGHPNYGYTFGSGTRLTVV.